A selection of T cell receptor beta chains follows, all from one sample in a study of vaccination effects on CD4 cells after COVID-19. Antigen specificity for these receptors is unknown. Here immunoSEQ multiplex PCR was the method, and the copy in TCRdb shows in-frame clones only, minus some. The table shows roughly 20,000 clones, with roughly 70% occurring only once. This sample comprised CD4+ T cells from PBMCs cultured with HCoV-229E spike peptides, obtained before COVID-19 vaccination. The receptors were gathered from a human donor who received a COVID-19 vaccine. Both conserved end residues are part of each CDR3. Each record gives: D gene, V gene, clone size, CDR3 length, J gene, CDR3 DNA, CDR3 protein. The D gene is left open where the match is weak. The size field is filled for only some rows; it gives once, few, many or a size class.

D: NA
V: TRBV24-1
size: NA
length: 14
J: TRBJ2-1
DNA: TGTGCCACCAGTGAGCCAGGGGCCTTGAGTGAGCAGTTCTTC
CDR3: CATSEPGALSEQFF

D: NA
V: TRBV6-4
size: few
length: 15
J: TRBJ2-4
DNA: TGTGCCAGCAGTGACCCCCCGCTAGCCAAAAACATTCAGTACTTC
CDR3: CASSDPPLAKNIQYF

D: TRBD2
V: TRBV6-5
size: NA
length: 16
J: TRBJ2-2
DNA: TGTGCCAGCAGTTATCTGGCGGGAGGGCCTGGCGGGGAGCTGTTTTTT
CDR3: CASSYLAGGPGGELFF

D: NA
V: TRBV14
size: NA
length: 14
J: TRBJ1-2
DNA: TGTGCCAGCAGCCCCGACTTAGCTAACTATGGCTACACCTTC
CDR3: CASSPDLANYGYTF

D: TRBD2
V: TRBV5-8
size: NA
length: 15
J: TRBJ2-1
DNA: TGTGCCAGCAGCTTGGGACAGCGGGGCAACAATGAGCAGTTCTTC
CDR3: CASSLGQRGNNEQFF

D: NA
V: TRBV6-1
size: NA
length: 16
J: TRBJ1-5
DNA: TGTGCCAGCAGTGAAGACGGAGGGGGGCGCAATCAGCCCCAGCATTTT
CDR3: CASSEDGGGRNQPQHF

D: NA
V: TRBV30
size: NA
length: 11
J: TRBJ1-2
DNA: TGTGCCTGGAGGTATACAGGAAGCTACACCTTC
CDR3: CAWRYTGSYTF

D: NA
V: TRBV19
size: once
length: 15
J: TRBJ1-5
DNA: TGTGCCAGTAGTATGGACAGTTTCGGCAATCAGCCCCAGCATTTT
CDR3: CASSMDSFGNQPQHF

D: TRBD1
V: TRBV5-1
size: once
length: 14
J: TRBJ1-2
DNA: TGCGCCAGCAGTCCTGGACAGGGGGCGCGTGGCTACACCTTC
CDR3: CASSPGQGARGYTF

D: NA
V: TRBV7-9
size: NA
length: 17
J: TRBJ2-5
DNA: TGTGCCAGCAGCTTCGTCTCCGTCTTAGGGGGACAAGAGACCCAGTACTTC
CDR3: CASSFVSVLGGQETQYF

D: TRBD1
V: TRBV7-9
size: NA
length: 17
J: TRBJ2-2
DNA: TGTGCCAGCCTAACAGCTTCCTGGACAGGGAGTACCGGGGAGCTGTTTTTT
CDR3: CASLTASWTGSTGELFF